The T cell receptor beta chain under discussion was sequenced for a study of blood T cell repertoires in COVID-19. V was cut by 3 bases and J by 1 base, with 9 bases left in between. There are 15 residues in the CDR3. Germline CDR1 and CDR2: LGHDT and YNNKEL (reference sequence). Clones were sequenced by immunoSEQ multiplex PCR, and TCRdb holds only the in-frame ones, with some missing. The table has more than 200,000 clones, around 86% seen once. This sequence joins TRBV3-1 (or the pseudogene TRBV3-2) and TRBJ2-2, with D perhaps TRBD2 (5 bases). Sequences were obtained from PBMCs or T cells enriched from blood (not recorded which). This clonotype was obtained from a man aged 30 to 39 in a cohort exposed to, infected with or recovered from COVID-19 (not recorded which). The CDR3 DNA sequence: TGTGCCAGCAGCCACCCAGCGGTGAACACCGGGGAGCTGTTTTTT. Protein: CASSHPAVNTGELFF.